This T cell receptor beta chain was found in a study of blood T cell repertoires in COVID-19 (dated by TCRdb to 2018 to 2021). Looking at the study overall: The collaborator samples originated in the United States, Italy and Spain and spanned the acute and convalescent phases of COVID-19. The prospective study material was composed of cDNA or gDNA derived from T cells, B-cell-depleted T cells, or PBMCs. Deeply sampled blood TCRbeta repertoires from subjects exposed to, actively infected with, or recovered from COVID-19 were included in the dataset. A freely available public database, intended as a resource for researchers studying the immune response to SARS-CoV-2, is where the repertoires were released. Samples came from the ongoing ImmuneRACE study (first 160 participants) plus 1,254 subjects from 6 global collaborators. A de-identified subject ID, COVID-19 status, age in years and sex were almost always included in the sample metadata. HLA class I and class II types, where available, came from metadata supplied by the sample provider rather than from assay-based typing. Broad study findings and their caveats: Clinical and demographic metadata were provided uncurated, with the amount varying by source and participant.

Comment on this clone: What antigen it recognizes has not been identified. There are no base qualities to consult, and no much larger clone falls within one base.

TCRbeta CDR3 regions were amplified from genomic DNA using the immunoSEQ Assay, a bias-controlled multiplex PCR. The study's own analysis went as follows. Nucleated cell counts per sample were estimated from amplification of reference gene primers within the assay. Sequence reads were collapsed and filtered to measure the absolute abundance of every unique TCRbeta CDR3 rearrangement. For each sample, productive Simpson clonality was calculated as the square root of Simpson's diversity index across productive rearrangements. The table was pulled from immuneACCESS by TCRdb, which kept in-frame rearrangements only. Such tables lose some clones; where checked, under half of the loss comes from unresolved V genes, and the rest has no known cause. The D gene and trimming were derived from the DNA, and the V and J assignments and clone size from that table. The sample data list approximately 230,000 clones, and roughly 88% of these were observed just once. The ten largest clones take up 6.3% of the sample.

One collaborating source in Seattle enrolled patients while the patients were actively infected and followed the patients over time throughout the course of disease. The collaborating institutions used their own protocols to collect whole blood in K2EDTA tubes. For TCRbeta analysis, collaborators shipped samples as frozen whole blood, isolated PBMCs, or DNA extracted from either of those sample types. Taken from cysteine to phenylalanine, the CDR3 has 15 residues. Of the read, only the CDR3 DNA is kept; its 45 bases are in frame from base 1. At the junction V is shortened by 4 bases and J by 0 bases, with 10 bases in between. The germline V gene gives CDR1 as MDHEN and CDR2 as SYDVKM.

Sequenced material: peripheral blood. The TCR originated in a woman in her 30s with COVID-19, enrolled during active disease. The V gene is TRBV28 and the J gene is TRBJ2-4; the D gene is perhaps TRBD2, from 6 matching bases. Here is the DNA: TGTGCCAGCAGTTCCGCGGGGCAAGCCAAAAACATTCAGTACTTC. Protein translation: CASSSAGQAKNIQYF.